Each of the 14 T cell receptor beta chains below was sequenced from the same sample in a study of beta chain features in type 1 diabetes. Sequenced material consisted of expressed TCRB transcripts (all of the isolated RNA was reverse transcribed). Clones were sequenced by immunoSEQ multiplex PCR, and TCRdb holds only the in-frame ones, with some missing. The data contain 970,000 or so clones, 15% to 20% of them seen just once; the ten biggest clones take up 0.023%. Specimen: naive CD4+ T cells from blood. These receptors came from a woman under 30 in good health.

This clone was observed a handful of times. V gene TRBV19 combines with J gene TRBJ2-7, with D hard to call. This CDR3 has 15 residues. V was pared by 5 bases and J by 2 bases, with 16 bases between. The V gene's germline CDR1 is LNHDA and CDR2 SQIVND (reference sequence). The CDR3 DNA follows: TGTGCCAGTAGTCACACAAACCGACCTCCCTACGAGCAGTACTTC. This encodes CASSHTNRPPYEQYF.

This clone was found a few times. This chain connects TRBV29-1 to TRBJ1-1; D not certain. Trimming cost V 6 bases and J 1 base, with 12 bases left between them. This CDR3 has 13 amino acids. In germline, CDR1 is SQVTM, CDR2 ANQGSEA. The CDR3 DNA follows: TGCAGCGTGATGAAAGACGGGAACACTGAAGCTTTCTTT. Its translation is CSVMKDGNTEAFF.

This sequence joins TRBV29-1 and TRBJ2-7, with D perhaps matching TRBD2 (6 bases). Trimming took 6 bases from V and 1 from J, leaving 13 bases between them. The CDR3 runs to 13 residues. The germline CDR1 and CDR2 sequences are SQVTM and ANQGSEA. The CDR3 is CSVRGDLSYEQYF. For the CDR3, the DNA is TGCAGCGTCCGCGGGGACTTATCCTACGAGCAGTACTTC.

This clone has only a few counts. CDR3 nucleotide sequence: TGTGCCAGCAGCTTACCGGGGTCACGGTCCTACGAGCAGTACTTC. Translation: CASSLPGSRSYEQYF. The rearrangement joins TRBV7-9 to TRBJ2-7; TRBD2 is a possible D gene (5 bases). CDR1 and CDR2 from the germline V gene are SEHNR and FQNEAQ (reference sequence). The CDR3 spans 15 residues. V was clipped by 2 bases and J by 1 base, with 12 bases between them.

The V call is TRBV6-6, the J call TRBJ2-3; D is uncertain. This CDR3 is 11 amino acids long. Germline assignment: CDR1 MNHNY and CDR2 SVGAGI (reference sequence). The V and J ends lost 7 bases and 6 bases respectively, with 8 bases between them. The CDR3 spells CASTSRDTQYF. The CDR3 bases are TGTGCCAGCACCTCGCGGGATACGCAGTATTTT.

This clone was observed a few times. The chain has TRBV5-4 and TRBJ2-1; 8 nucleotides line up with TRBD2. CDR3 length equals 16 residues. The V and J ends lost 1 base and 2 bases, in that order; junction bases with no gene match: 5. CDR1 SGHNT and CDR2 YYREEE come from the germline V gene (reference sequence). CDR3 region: CASSLPGLGPYNEQFF. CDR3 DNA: TGTGCCAGCAGCTTGCCGGGACTAGGGCCCTACAATGAGCAGTTCTTC.

In nucleotides, the CDR3 is TGTGCCAGCAGCTTTAGTTGGACTAGAAGAGTGGAGACCCAGTACTTC. Translation gives CASSFSWTRRVETQYF. The chain joins TRBV7-6 to TRBJ2-5, with 7 positions matching TRBD2. The V gene's germline CDR1 is SGHVS and CDR2 FNYEAQ. V dropped 3 bases and J dropped 5; count of bases not matched to a gene: 12. CDR3 size: 16 residues.

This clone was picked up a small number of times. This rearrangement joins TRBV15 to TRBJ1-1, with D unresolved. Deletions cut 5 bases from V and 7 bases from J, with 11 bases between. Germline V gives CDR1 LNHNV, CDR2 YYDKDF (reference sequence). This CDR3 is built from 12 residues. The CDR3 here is CATSLKAGEAFF. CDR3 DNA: TGTGCCACCAGCCTTAAGGCAGGTGAAGCTTTCTTT.

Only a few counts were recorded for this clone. In DNA, the CDR3 is TGTGCCATCTCGGGGGCAGGGGGCAGAAACACTGAAGCTTTCTTT. This sequence encodes CAISGAGGRNTEAFF. This chain uses TRBV10-3 with TRBJ1-1; 8 nucleotides line up with TRBD1. The CDR3 runs to 15 residues. Looked up from germline, CDR1 is ENHRY and CDR2 is SYGVKD. The trim removed 8 bases at V and 2 bases at J, leaving 10 bases unmatched.

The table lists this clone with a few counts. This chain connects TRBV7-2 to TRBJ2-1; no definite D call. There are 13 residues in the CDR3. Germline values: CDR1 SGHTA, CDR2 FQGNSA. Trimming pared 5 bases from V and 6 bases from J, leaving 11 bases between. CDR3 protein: CASSPWGSNEQFF. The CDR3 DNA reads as TGTGCCAGCAGCCCATGGGGATCCAATGAGCAGTTCTTC. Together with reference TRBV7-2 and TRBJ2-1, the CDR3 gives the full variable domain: GAGVSQSPSNKVTEKGKDVELRCDPISGHTALYWYRQSLGQGLEFLIYFQGNSAPDKSGLPSDRFSAERTGGSVSTLTIQRTQQEDSAVYLCASSPWGSNEQFFGPGTRLTVL.

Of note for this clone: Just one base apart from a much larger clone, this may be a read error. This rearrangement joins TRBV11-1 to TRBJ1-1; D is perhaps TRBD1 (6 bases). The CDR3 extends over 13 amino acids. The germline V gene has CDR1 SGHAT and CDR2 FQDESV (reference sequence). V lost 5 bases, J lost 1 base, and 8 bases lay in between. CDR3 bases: TGTGCCAGCAGCGCACAGGGGAACACTGAAGCTTTCTTT. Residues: CASSAQGNTEAFF.

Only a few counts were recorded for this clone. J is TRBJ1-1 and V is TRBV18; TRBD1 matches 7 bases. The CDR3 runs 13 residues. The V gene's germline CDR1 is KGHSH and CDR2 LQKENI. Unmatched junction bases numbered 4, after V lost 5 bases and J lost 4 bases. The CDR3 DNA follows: TGTGCCAGCTCAATCGACAGGGCCACTGAAGCTTTCTTT. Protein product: CASSIDRATEAFF.

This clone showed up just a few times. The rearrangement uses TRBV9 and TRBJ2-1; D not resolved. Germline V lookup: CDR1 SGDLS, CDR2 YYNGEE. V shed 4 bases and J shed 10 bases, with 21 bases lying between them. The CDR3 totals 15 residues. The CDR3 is CASSPEAVPGREQFF. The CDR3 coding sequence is TGTGCCAGCAGCCCAGAGGCAGTCCCAGGCAGGGAGCAGTTCTTC.

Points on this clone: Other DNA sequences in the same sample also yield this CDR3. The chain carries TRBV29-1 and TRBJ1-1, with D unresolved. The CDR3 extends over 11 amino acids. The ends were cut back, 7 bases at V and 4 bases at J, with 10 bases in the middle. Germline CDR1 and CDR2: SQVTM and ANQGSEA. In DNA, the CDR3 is TGCAGCGCCCGAACGTCCACTGAAGCTTTCTTT. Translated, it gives CSARTSTEAFF.